This record looks at one T cell receptor beta chain sequence and its context. CDR3 length: 17 residues. With V trimmed by 5 bases and J by 8 bases, 18 bases remained unmatched. Per the germline V gene, CDR1 is SGHNT and CDR2 is YENEEA. These data come from a study of identical twins. TCRdb analysed the 5' RACE reads with MiXCR anew, one entry per CDR3 protein. The sample yields some 320,000 distinct CDR3 sequences, 12% seen once. A further study also used this sample, focusing on yellow fever vaccine responses in identical twins.

The V gene is TRBV11-3, the J gene TRBJ1-1; 9 positions match TRBD1. The sample taken for sequencing was CD8+ T cells sorted from blood. The origin of this receptor is a woman younger than 35 in good health. The CDR3 protein is CASSPGFGQGSLEEAFF. The CDR3 coding sequence is TGTGCCAGCAGCCCGGGCTTCGGACAGGGGAGTTTGGAGGAAGCTTTCTTT.